This is a list of T cell receptor beta chains from one sample in a study of a mutant IDH1 vaccine in newly diagnosed glioma. The antigens of these receptors remain unknown. Libraries were prepared by immunoSEQ multiplex PCR; TCRdb keeps only in-frame clonotypes and omits some of them. Here the sample spans tens of thousands of clones, 75% to 90% being singletons. The sequencing used PBMCs, collected from a glioma patient whose treatment included an IDH1 peptide vaccine. The origin of the receptors is a woman between 50 and 59 years old with glioma. The CDR3 runs from the conserved cysteine through the conserved F or W.

>TRBJ2-1|TRBV10-1
CASSETLTANNEQFF
>TRBJ2-7|TRBV18
CASSRAGEEDEQYF
>TRBJ2-1|TRBV27
CASSSDVDLYNEQFF
>TRBJ2-1|TRBV7-9
CASSFTSGDEQFF
>TRBJ2-6|TRBV28
CASSYDPAGANVLTF
>TRBJ1-3|TRBV10-2
CASSQSSGNTIYF
>TRBJ1-2|TRBV20-1
CSARDRVGYTF
>TRBJ2-1|TRBV21-1
CASSKALSPGLTISYNEQFF
>TRBJ2-2|TRBV29-1
CSVILSGGMNTGELFF
>TRBJ2-5|TRBV5-4
CASSSRLETQYF
>TRBJ2-7|TRBV7-6
CASSLARGRAYEQYF
>TRBJ1-5|TRBV5-4
CASSLDRAQPQHF
>TRBJ2-5|TRBV28
CASSFGGRGDQETQYF
>TRBJ1-1|TRBV2
CASSVGDPPGAFF
>TRBJ2-3|TRBV7-9
CASEGTGASGGTDTQYF
>TRBJ2-5|TRBV10-1
CASSGGGSQETQYF
>TRBJ2-5|TRBV7-7
CASTVGGGYQETQYF
>TRBJ2-1|TRBV6-6
CASSHRTSGRDEQFF
>TRBJ1-1|TRBV2
CASTSGLGGTEAFF
>TRBJ2-7|TRBV11-2
CASSLGGWDRIPYEQYF
>TRBJ2-3|TRBV2
CASRPNTYTDTQYF
>TRBJ1-1|TRBV18
CASSPRQPMNTEAFF
>TRBJ2-2|TRBV5-4
CASSLVGRGQGASGELFF
>TRBJ1-1|TRBV4-2
CASSQDEVSSEGYTEAFF
>TRBJ1-1|TRBV18
CASSPYISTEAFF
>TRBJ2-7|TRBV30
CAWSYGRVGEQYF
>TRBJ1-1|TRBV4-1
CASSFQAGSNTEAFF
>TRBJ2-7|TRBV5-1
CASSRGTSGAYEQYF
>TRBJ1-1|TRBV20-1
CSASARTEAFF
>TRBJ2-7|TRBV6-5
CASSLGRLGSDEQYF
>TRBJ2-1|TRBV2
CASTGTDTQSSYNEQFF
>TRBJ1-1|TRBV28
CASRDRGVNTEAFF
>TRBJ1-1|TRBV6-6
CASSYGQANTEAFF